This T cell receptor (beta chain) was captured in a study of T cell responses to AZD1222 COVID-19 vaccine. Regarding this clone: As yet, its antigen is unknown.

Here immunoSEQ multiplex PCR was the method, and the copy in TCRdb shows in-frame clones only, minus some. The repertoire holds tens of thousands of clones, with over 70% as singletons. Germline CDR1 reads MNHEY; CDR2 reads SVGAGI. V lost 4 bases and J lost 5; bases outside the gene matches: 8. There are 14 residues in the CDR3. Broader study findings: Along spike, vaccine-associated CD4 TCRs were found throughout, with dominance at 160-218 and 743-854.

This TCR was sampled from an adult in good health. The chain combines TRBV6-5 with TRBJ2-7; 7 nucleotides align to TRBD1. The specimen was peripheral blood, collected on day 0 of AZD1222 vaccination. CDR3 loop: CASSSHRGQNEQYF. The CDR3 nucleotides read TGTGCCAGCAGTTCCCACAGGGGACAGAACGAGCAGTACTTC.